This TCR beta chain appears in the sequencing data of a study of identical twins. TCRdb re-called the 5' RACE reads with MiXCR, one entry per CDR3 protein. The profile shows about 690,000 distinct CDR3 sequences, around 20% of them singletons. Among all donors, each was a healthy Caucasian. The sample holds a few counts of this clonotype. CDR1 is DFQATT, CDR2 SNEGSKA, per germline (reference sequence). V gave up 6 bases and J gave up 6 bases, with 17 bases separating them. There are 13 residues in the CDR3. These same records also appear under a second study, on T cells expressing NK-cell markers.

The sample taken for sequencing was PBMCs. The TCR comes from a woman under 30 in good health. The chain links TRBV20-1 to TRBJ1-1, with a tentative D call TRBD1 (6 bases). The CDR3 spells CSAIKGGAAEAFF. The DNA for the CDR3 is TGCAGTGCAATTAAGGGGGGCGCGGCTGAAGCTTTCTTT.